This T cell receptor beta chain was found in a study of identical twins. CDR1 MRHNA and CDR2 SNTAGT come from the germline V gene. V gave up 8 bases and J gave up 4 bases, with 19 bases separating them. This CDR3 region has 15 residues. General study findings and limits: The presence of invariant MAIT and iNKT cells could partly confound analyses of zero-insertion sequences.

After template switching added a universal primer site, the resulting cDNA carried unique molecular identifiers. Via MiXCR, TCRdb re-called the 5' RACE reads, giving one row per CDR3 protein. This sample carries around 490,000 distinct CDR3 sequences, roughly an eighth of them seen once, and the ten largest clones take approximately 1%. This clonotype came up a few times. Its cognate antigen is unknown. A further study also used this sample, focusing on yellow fever vaccine responses in identical twins. That source notes: It has been reported that, in twins, the vaccine T cell response seemed partly convergent and partly personalized.

The gene calls are TRBV6-4 and TRBJ2-3; D call uncertain. The sample was CD4+ T cells sorted from blood. The sequence was obtained from a woman under 30 in good health. The DNA of the CDR3 is TGTGCCAGCGCGAACAACAGCTGGTCGGCAGATACGCAGTATTTT. It codes for CASANNSWSADTQYF.